This TCR beta chain is from a study of T cell responses to AZD1222 COVID-19 vaccine. Findings and caveats of the study: Two AZD1222 doses significantly raised spike-specific TCR breadth and depth over controls. Sampling that yielded the repertoires occurred only after the peak T cell response.

CDR1 LGHDT and CDR2 YNNKEL come from the germline V gene (reference sequence). This CDR3 spans 15 amino acids. The count of this clone is one. Its cognate antigen is unknown. Mismatch with germline at one junction end may stem from a read error. The method was immunoSEQ multiplex PCR; TCRdb's version includes in-frame clones alone and lacks a portion of them. The repertoire has 100,000 or so clones, roughly 90% of them found once; the top ten carry under 3%. Sequences were derived from peripheral blood, sampled on day 0 of AZD1222 vaccination. The V and J genes are TRBV3-1 (or the pseudogene TRBV3-2) and TRBJ2-2; TRBD1 is a possible D gene (6 bases). The clonotype originates from an adult in good health. The CDR3 sequence: CASTQGQMNTGELFF. As DNA, the CDR3 is TGTGCCAGCACCCAAGGACAGATGAACACCGGGGAGCTGTTTTTT.